What follows are 21 T cell receptor beta chains derived from one specimen sequenced in a study of blood T cell repertoires in COVID-19 (dated by TCRdb to the early 2020s). The library relied on the immunoSEQ multiplex PCR assay. TCRdb re-hosts the immuneACCESS table, in-frame sequences only. Its copies lack some clones; in the studies checked, an unresolved V gene accounts for under half of them, and the cause for the rest is not known. The sample includes around 61,000 clones, with 89% observed a single time. Approximately 45% of the sample lies in the top ten. Sequencing was done on a sample of peripheral blood. These receptors were taken from a woman aged 55 to 70 with COVID-19, enrolled during active disease.

The V and J genes are TRBV28 and TRBJ1-5, with 7 bases that match TRBD1. The CDR3 is 15 amino acids. Trimming took 7 bases from V and 7 from J; bases not matched to a gene: 13. Looked up from germline, CDR1 is MDHEN and CDR2 is SYDVKM. The CDR3 DNA reads as TGTGCCAGCATACAGACAGGGATGTTTGAACAGCCCCAGCATTTT. Translating gives CASIQTGMFEQPQHF. The full variable domain, its missing parts supplied by reference TRBV28 and TRBJ1-5, is DVKVTQSSRYLVKRTGEKVFLECVQDMDHENMFWYRQDPGLGLRLIYFSYDVKMKEKGDIPEGYSVSREKKERFSLILESASTNQTSMYLCASIQTGMFEQPQHFGDGTRLSIL.

This chain joins TRBV30 and TRBJ1-6, with 9 bases aligning to TRBD1. This CDR3 is 14 amino acids long. Germline CDR1 is GTSNPN and CDR2 is SVGIG (reference sequence). With 0 bases clipped from V and 9 bases from J, the junction kept 3 bases outside the gene matches. CDR3 amino acids: CAWSVLDRGSPLHF. The CDR3 DNA is TGTGCCTGGAGTGTACTGGACAGGGGTTCACCCCTCCACTTT.

This clone was detected only a few times. The chain recombines TRBV5-6 with TRBJ2-7, with D maybe TRBD2 (7 bases). The CDR3 spans 13 residues. Trimming shortened V by 3 bases and J by 6 bases, and 13 bases separated the two germline ends. Germline V gene sequence: CDR1 SGHDT, CDR2 YYEEEE. DNA for the CDR3: TGTGCCAGCAGCTCACAGGGAGGGACCGAGCAGTACTTC. As protein: CASSSQGGTEQYF.

Sample share makes this clone medium-sized (0.01 to 0.1%). This sequence joins TRBV6-2 or TRBV6-3 and TRBJ2-1, with TRBD2 matching 8 bases. Trimming removed 2 bases from V and 10 bases from J; junction bases left unmatched: 7. The V gene's germline CDR1 is MNHEY and CDR2 SVGEGT. This CDR3 contains 14 residues. The CDR3 DNA reads TGTGCCAGCAGTTACCCGGGACTAGGTAAAGAGCAGTTCTTC. Amino acid sequence: CASSYPGLGKEQFF.

The chain joins TRBV30 to TRBJ2-3, with D tentatively TRBD2 (5 bases). V was clipped by 4 bases and J by 4 bases, with 12 bases between them. Germline V gene data show CDR1 as GTSNPN and CDR2 as SVGIG (reference sequence). The CDR3 consists of 13 residues. Here the CDR3 reads CAWTPAGADTQYF. The CDR3 bases are TGTGCCTGGACCCCCGCCGGGGCAGATACGCAGTATTTT.

The sample holds a few counts of this clone. The CDR3 loop reads CASSGDTGIRQPQHF. The CDR3 DNA reads as TGTGCCAGCAGTGGCGACACAGGGATTCGCCAGCCCCAGCATTTT. The rearrangement uses TRBV28 and TRBJ1-5, with a tentative D call TRBD1 (6 bases). CDR3 length: 15 amino acids. CDR1 is MDHEN, CDR2 SYDVKM, per germline. The germline V and J ends were trimmed by 5 bases and 7 bases, with 18 bases remaining between them. The entire variable domain, with the rest obtained from reference TRBV28 and TRBJ1-5, is as follows: DVKVTQSSRYLVKRTGEKVFLECVQDMDHENMFWYRQDPGLGLRLIYFSYDVKMKEKGDIPEGYSVSREKKERFSLILESASTNQTSMYLCASSGDTGIRQPQHFGDGTRLSIL.

This rearrangement joins TRBV7-2 to TRBJ1-4; the match to TRBD1 covers 10 bases. Germline V gene sequence: CDR1 SGHTA, CDR2 FQGNSA. Trimming took 4 bases from V and 8 from J; bases not matched to a gene: 13. The CDR3 extends over 17 amino acids. The CDR3 bases are TGTGCCAGCAGCTGGCCGGGACAGGGGCCAGGGGCCGAAAAACTGTTTTTT. Residues: CASSWPGQGPGAEKLFF.

The chain joins TRBV7-9 to TRBJ2-7, with 9 bases fitting TRBD1. The V and J ends lost 4 bases and 2 bases, in that order; junction bases with no gene match: 0. Germline loops: CDR1 SEHNR, CDR2 FQNEAQ (reference sequence). This CDR3 contains 13 residues. Here the CDR3 DNA reads TGTGCCAGCAGCTGGACAGGGGCCTACGAGCAGTACTTC. Its translation: CASSWTGAYEQYF.

The gene calls are TRBV11-2 and TRBJ2-1; tentatively, D is TRBD2 (5 bases). The ends were cut back, 3 bases at V and 5 bases at J, with 14 bases in the middle. The CDR3 covers 15 residues. The germline V gene has CDR1 SGHAT and CDR2 FQNNGV. The CDR3 protein is CASSFLWRADNEQFF. The DNA of the CDR3 is TGTGCCAGCAGCTTTCTGTGGCGGGCCGACAATGAGCAGTTCTTC.

The chain uses TRBV5-4 and TRBJ2-5; 7 nucleotides agree with TRBD1. J was trimmed by 3 bases and V by 4 bases; bases with no gene match: 3. The germline V gene encodes CDR1 SGHNT and CDR2 YYREEE (reference sequence). CDR3 length: 13 residues. The CDR3 region is CASSPGQEETQYF. CDR3 DNA sequence: TGTGCCAGCAGCCCCGGACAGGAAGAGACCCAGTACTTC.

The V call is TRBV6-2 or TRBV6-3, the J call TRBJ2-3; 8 positions match TRBD2. The CDR3 length is 16 residues. Unmatched junction bases numbered 12, after V lost 4 bases and J lost 6 bases. Germline V gene data show CDR1 as MNHEY and CDR2 as SVGEGT. CDR3 bases: TGTGCCAGCAGTTTCCCCTTAGCGGGGTCTCCTGATACGCAGTATTTT. Protein: CASSFPLAGSPDTQYF.

The CDR3: CASSFLVGGSYNEQFF. Written as DNA, the CDR3 is TGTGCCAGCAGTTTCTTAGTGGGGGGTTCTTACAATGAGCAGTTCTTC. This chain links TRBV27 with TRBJ2-1, with a tentative D call TRBD2 (6 bases). CDR1 MNHEY and CDR2 SMNVEV come from the germline V gene (reference sequence). The CDR3 loop spans 16 amino acids. V dropped 3 bases and J dropped 4 bases, with 16 bases sitting between them.

This clone was seen once. The gene calls are TRBV13 and TRBJ2-2, with a possible D match to TRBD2 (6 bases). Per the germline V gene, CDR1 is PRHDT and CDR2 is FYEKMQ (reference sequence). Trimming removed 5 bases from V and 6 bases from J, with 13 bases in between. The CDR3 has 14 amino acids. The CDR3 here is CASSPGLAAGELFF. DNA for the CDR3: TGTGCCAGCAGCCCGGGACTTGCGGCCGGGGAGCTGTTTTTT.

This clone was detected a few times. The V call is TRBV7-2, the J call TRBJ2-2; TRBD2 might be the D (6 bases). Germline V CDR1 and CDR2: SGHTA, FQGNSA. The CDR3 is 16 amino acids. V dropped 5 bases and J dropped 1 base, with 14 bases sitting between them. This CDR3 reads CASSQSGTLNTGELFF. DNA for the CDR3: TGTGCCAGCAGCCAGTCCGGGACTCTGAACACCGGGGAGCTGTTTTTT.

The rearrangement joins TRBV14 to TRBJ1-2; 7 bases fit TRBD1. CDR3 length equals 17 residues. CDR1 is SGHDN, CDR2 FVKESK, per germline. V trimming: 0 bases; J trimming: 3 bases; junction bases outside the gene matches: 10. The DNA of the CDR3 is TGTGCCAGCAGCCAAGATTACAGGGGTTGGCCTGACTATGGCTACACCTTC. Translation gives CASSQDYRGWPDYGYTF.

The chain has TRBV19 and TRBJ2-3; 9 bases are a match to TRBD1. V lost 3 bases, J lost 6 bases, and 4 bases stayed unmatched. Germline V gene lookup returns CDR1 LNHDA and CDR2 SQIVND (reference sequence). The CDR3 runs to 14 residues. As DNA, the CDR3 is TGTGCCAGTAGTATCCGGACAGGGGTGGATACGCAGTATTTT. As protein: CASSIRTGVDTQYF.

This rearrangement joins TRBV11-3 to TRBJ2-7; 7 nucleotides agree with TRBD1. The CDR3 is 15 residues long. Trimming took 3 bases from V and 2 from J; bases not matched to a gene: 7. In germline, CDR1 is SGHNT, CDR2 YENEEA. The CDR3 loop reads CASSFARGPTYEQYF. Written as DNA, the CDR3 is TGTGCCAGCAGCTTTGCAAGGGGGCCCACCTACGAGCAGTACTTC.

The rearrangement joins TRBV27 to TRBJ2-3; D is unclear. The CDR3 runs 14 residues. Germline assignment: CDR1 MNHEY and CDR2 SMNVEV (reference sequence). V lost 5 bases and J 4 bases, leaving 13 bases between the germline ends. CDR3 sequence reads: CASSPGSLPDTQYF. The CDR3, as DNA: TGTGCCAGCAGTCCCGGGTCCCTCCCAGATACGCAGTATTTT.

J is TRBJ1-5 and V is TRBV19; D is unclear. V lost 7 bases and J 0 bases, leaving 10 bases between the germline ends. The CDR3 runs 14 residues. Germline loops: CDR1 LNHDA, CDR2 SQIVND (reference sequence). The chain's CDR3 is CASTRQNSNQPQHF. CDR3 sequence (DNA): TGTGCCAGTACGAGGCAAAATAGCAATCAGCCCCAGCATTTT. Variable domain in full (rest from reference TRBV19 and TRBJ1-5): DGGITQSPKYLFRKEGQNVTLSCEQNLNHDAMYWYRQDPGQGLRLIYYSQIVNDFQKGDIAEGYSVSREKKESFPLTVTSAQKNPTAFYLCASTRQNSNQPQHFGDGTRLSIL.

The gene calls are TRBV15 and TRBJ2-2, with unresolved D. CDR1 and CDR2 (germline): LNHNV, YYDKDF (reference sequence). This CDR3 is built from 15 residues. Trimming stripped 0 bases from V and 3 bases from J, with 8 bases between. The CDR3 bases are TGTGCCACCAGCAGAGATCCTATGCACACCGGGGAGCTGTTTTTT. It codes for CATSRDPMHTGELFF.

The chain carries TRBV27 and TRBJ2-1; D is possibly TRBD2 (5 bases). The germline V and J ends were trimmed by 3 bases and 3 bases, with 9 bases remaining between them. Germline lookup yields CDR1 MNHEY and CDR2 SMNVEV (reference sequence). The CDR3 sequence is 14 residues long. DNA of the CDR3: TGTGCCAGCAGTTTCGGGGTAAACTACAATGAGCAGTTCTTC. Residues: CASSFGVNYNEQFF.